The rows below give T cell receptor beta chains drawn from one sample of a study of T cell changes during pregnancy in multiple sclerosis. This table comes from immunoSEQ multiplex PCR, and its TCRdb copy is limited to in-frame clones, with some not included. Among 34,000 or so clones listed, roughly 93% were seen once. The sample consisted of peripheral blood, taken in the second trimester of pregnancy. These receptors were obtained from a female donor in good health, enrolled as a control in a pregnancy study. Each CDR3 is given with its conserved first and last residue. The D gene is left open where the match is weak. The size entry is marked missing in some rows and otherwise reads once, few, many or a size class.

clone_size: NA; v_call: TRBV27; d_call: TRBD1; j_call: TRBJ1-2; cdr3_nt: TGTGCCAGCAGTTTATCTATCGGAGACAGGGGGCACGGAATGGATGGCTACACCTTC; cdr3_aa: CASSLSIGDRGHGMDGYTF
clone_size: NA; v_call: TRBV19; d_call: TRBD2; j_call: TRBJ2-1; cdr3_nt: TGTGCCAGTAGCTTTTTCGGGACTAGCGGGAGGGCCACCTACAATGAGCAGTTCTTC; cdr3_aa: CASSFFGTSGRATYNEQFF
clone_size: NA; v_call: TRBV9; d_call: TRBD1; j_call: TRBJ1-3; cdr3_nt: TGTGCCAGCAGCACTGGACAGGGCTACGGAAACACCATATATTTT; cdr3_aa: CASSTGQGYGNTIYF
clone_size: NA; v_call: TRBV4-3; d_call: NA; j_call: TRBJ1-6; cdr3_nt: TGCGCCAGCAGCCGAACGACAAATTCACCCCTCCACTTT; cdr3_aa: CASSRTTNSPLHF
clone_size: NA; v_call: TRBV19; d_call: NA; j_call: TRBJ2-7; cdr3_nt: TGTGCCAGTAGTAGAGGCGGAGTTTCCTACGAGCAGTACTTC; cdr3_aa: CASSRGGVSYEQYF
clone_size: NA; v_call: TRBV6-4; d_call: TRBD2; j_call: TRBJ2-1; cdr3_nt: TGTGCCAGCAGTAGCGGGGGGGCCAATGAGCAGTTCTTC; cdr3_aa: CASSSGGANEQFF
clone_size: NA; v_call: TRBV5-1; d_call: TRBD2; j_call: TRBJ2-7; cdr3_nt: TGCGCCAGCAGCTTGCCCCGGACTAGCGGGATTACCTCCTACGAGCAGTACTTC; cdr3_aa: CASSLPRTSGITSYEQYF
clone_size: NA; v_call: TRBV5-1; d_call: NA; j_call: TRBJ1-2; cdr3_nt: TGCGCCAGCAGCGCGACAGGACTTAACGACTATGGCTACACCTTC; cdr3_aa: CASSATGLNDYGYTF
clone_size: NA; v_call: TRBV2; d_call: NA; j_call: TRBJ2-7; cdr3_nt: TGTGCCAGCAGTGAAGCGCCGGGTGGCGAGCAGTACTTC; cdr3_aa: CASSEAPGGEQYF
clone_size: medium-sized; v_call: TRBV4-3; d_call: NA; j_call: TRBJ2-1; cdr3_nt: TGCGCCAGCAGCCGGCACGCTAGCTCCTACAATGAGCAGTTCTTC; cdr3_aa: CASSRHASSYNEQFF
clone_size: NA; v_call: TRBV23-1; d_call: TRBD2; j_call: TRBJ2-1; cdr3_nt: TGCGCCAGCAGTCAATCGAAGGTAGCGGGAAGTGAGCAGTTCTTC; cdr3_aa: CASSQSKVAGSEQFF
clone_size: NA; v_call: TRBV10-3; d_call: TRBD2; j_call: TRBJ2-2; cdr3_nt: TGTGCCATCAGTGGATCTAGCGGGGGAGGGGCCGGGGAGCTGTTTTTT; cdr3_aa: CAISGSSGGGAGELFF
clone_size: once; v_call: TRBV6-4; d_call: NA; j_call: TRBJ1-2; cdr3_nt: TGTGCCAGCAGTCCTTCCGACACCGATGGCTACACCTTC; cdr3_aa: CASSPSDTDGYTF
clone_size: NA; v_call: TRBV6-1; d_call: NA; j_call: TRBJ2-2; cdr3_nt: TGTGCCATCTCTTTTGGTGGGGGCGAGGCCGGGGAGCTGTTTTTT; cdr3_aa: CAISFGGGEAGELFF
clone_size: NA; v_call: TRBV5-4; d_call: NA; j_call: TRBJ2-2; cdr3_nt: TGTGCCAGCAGCTTGGCGCGAGGACTAACCGGGGAGCTGTTTTTT; cdr3_aa: CASSLARGLTGELFF
clone_size: NA; v_call: TRBV20-1; d_call: NA; j_call: TRBJ2-1; cdr3_nt: TGCAGTGCTGGCAGGAGGAATGAGCAGTTCTTC; cdr3_aa: CSAGRRNEQFF
clone_size: NA; v_call: TRBV7-6; d_call: TRBD1; j_call: TRBJ1-1; cdr3_nt: TGTGCCAGCAGCTTGTGGACAGGGAACACTGAAGCTTTCTTT; cdr3_aa: CASSLWTGNTEAFF
clone_size: once; v_call: TRBV7-8; d_call: NA; j_call: TRBJ2-7; cdr3_nt: TGTGCCAGCAGCTTAGGGACAGCAGTCTACGAGCAGTACTTC; cdr3_aa: CASSLGTAVYEQYF
clone_size: NA; v_call: TRBV19; d_call: NA; j_call: TRBJ1-5; cdr3_nt: TGTGCCAGTAGCACCCTAGAGACAGCATACTATCAGCCCCAGCATTTT; cdr3_aa: CASSTLETAYYQPQHF
clone_size: NA; v_call: TRBV29-1; d_call: NA; j_call: TRBJ2-3; cdr3_nt: TGCAGCGCTATGGACAGTTTCAATCAGCCCCAGTATTTT; cdr3_aa: CSAMDSFNQPQYF
clone_size: few; v_call: TRBV2; d_call: TRBD1; j_call: TRBJ1-2; cdr3_nt: TGTGCCAGCAGTGAAGGGACAGGCTATGGCTACACCTTC; cdr3_aa: CASSEGTGYGYTF
clone_size: NA; v_call: TRBV9; d_call: NA; j_call: TRBJ1-4; cdr3_nt: TGTGCCAGCAGCCCGGACAGCCCTAATGAAAAACTGTTTTTT; cdr3_aa: CASSPDSPNEKLFF
clone_size: NA; v_call: TRBV28; d_call: NA; j_call: TRBJ1-2; cdr3_nt: TGTGCCAGCAGGCCTATCGGGCGGGACTATGGCTACACCTTC; cdr3_aa: CASRPIGRDYGYTF
clone_size: NA; v_call: TRBV6-6; d_call: NA; j_call: TRBJ1-2; cdr3_nt: TGTGCCAGCAGTTACGGACAGCCCTTGGGGTATGGCTACACCTTC; cdr3_aa: CASSYGQPLGYGYTF
clone_size: NA; v_call: TRBV25-1; d_call: NA; j_call: TRBJ1-6; cdr3_nt: TGTGCCAGCAGTGAAAAGGGGAATTCACCCCTCCACTTT; cdr3_aa: CASSEKGNSPLHF
clone_size: NA; v_call: TRBV19; d_call: TRBD1; j_call: TRBJ1-5; cdr3_nt: TGTGCCAGTAGTATAGGGGGGGCAGGGGGGAATCAGCCCCAGCATTTT; cdr3_aa: CASSIGGAGGNQPQHF
clone_size: NA; v_call: TRBV6-6; d_call: NA; j_call: TRBJ2-7; cdr3_nt: TGTGCCAGCAGTTACAGGAGGGGCTACGAGCAGTACTTC; cdr3_aa: CASSYRRGYEQYF
clone_size: NA; v_call: TRBV27; d_call: NA; j_call: TRBJ2-7; cdr3_nt: TGTGCCAGCAGTCTGGACAGAGGGTACGAGCAGTACTTC; cdr3_aa: CASSLDRGYEQYF
clone_size: few; v_call: TRBV30; d_call: TRBD1; j_call: TRBJ1-1; cdr3_nt: TGTGCCTGGATGATAGGACAGGAGTACACTGAAGCTTTCTTT; cdr3_aa: CAWMIGQEYTEAFF
clone_size: NA; v_call: TRBV2; d_call: TRBD1; j_call: TRBJ2-7; cdr3_nt: TGTGCCAGCAGTGCAACAGGGGGCCACGAGCAGTACTTC; cdr3_aa: CASSATGGHEQYF
clone_size: NA; v_call: TRBV20-1; d_call: NA; j_call: TRBJ1-1; cdr3_nt: TGCAGTGCTTTTTCCCCCTCTGAAGCTTTCTTT; cdr3_aa: CSAFSPSEAFF
clone_size: NA; v_call: TRBV28; d_call: TRBD1; j_call: TRBJ1-5; cdr3_nt: TGTGCCAGCAGTTTAGCGGGACAGGGCAATCAGCCCCAGCATTTT; cdr3_aa: CASSLAGQGNQPQHF
clone_size: NA; v_call: TRBV7-3; d_call: TRBD1; j_call: TRBJ2-7; cdr3_nt: TGTGCCAGCAGCTTATCCGAGACAGGGCCCCACGAGCAGTACTTC; cdr3_aa: CASSLSETGPHEQYF
clone_size: NA; v_call: TRBV13; d_call: TRBD2; j_call: TRBJ2-7; cdr3_nt: TGTGCCAGCAGCTTCCCAGGTAGCGGGAGTAGGGAGCAGTACTTC; cdr3_aa: CASSFPGSGSREQYF
clone_size: NA; v_call: TRBV4-3; d_call: TRBD1; j_call: TRBJ1-6; cdr3_nt: TGCGCCAGCAGCCAAGATTGGGACAGGGGAGTACCCCTCCACTTT; cdr3_aa: CASSQDWDRGVPLHF
clone_size: NA; v_call: TRBV20-1; d_call: NA; j_call: TRBJ2-5; cdr3_nt: TGCAGTGCTGTTATCGAGACCCAGTACTTC; cdr3_aa: CSAVIETQYF
clone_size: NA; v_call: TRBV7-2; d_call: TRBD1; j_call: TRBJ1-2; cdr3_nt: TGTGCCAGCAGCTTACCCCAGGGGGGTTTACTCTATGGCTACACCTTC; cdr3_aa: CASSLPQGGLLYGYTF
clone_size: NA; v_call: TRBV28; d_call: TRBD1; j_call: TRBJ2-7; cdr3_nt: TGTGCCAGCAGTCCCACGGACAGGGACAGCTCCGAGCAGTACTTC; cdr3_aa: CASSPTDRDSSEQYF
clone_size: NA; v_call: TRBV5-6; d_call: TRBD1; j_call: TRBJ1-2; cdr3_nt: TGTGCCAGCAGCGCACGACAGGGGTATGGCTACACCTTC; cdr3_aa: CASSARQGYGYTF
clone_size: once; v_call: TRBV6-1; d_call: NA; j_call: TRBJ2-3; cdr3_nt: TGTGCCAGCAGTCGGGGGGCCACAGATACGCAGTATTTT; cdr3_aa: CASSRGATDTQYF
clone_size: NA; v_call: TRBV9; d_call: TRBD1; j_call: TRBJ2-7; cdr3_nt: TGTGCCAGCAGCCCTACGACAGGGCGCGAGCAGTACTTC; cdr3_aa: CASSPTTGREQYF
clone_size: once; v_call: TRBV5-1; d_call: TRBD2; j_call: TRBJ2-3; cdr3_nt: TGCGCCAGCAGCCCGGAGGGACTAGCGAGGCCCACAGATACGCAGTATTTT; cdr3_aa: CASSPEGLARPTDTQYF
clone_size: NA; v_call: TRBV30; d_call: TRBD1; j_call: TRBJ1-2; cdr3_nt: TGTGCCTGGAGTACCCGGGACAGGGGATTGGCTGGCTACACCTTC; cdr3_aa: CAWSTRDRGLAGYTF
clone_size: NA; v_call: TRBV6-4; d_call: NA; j_call: TRBJ2-3; cdr3_nt: TGTGCCAGCTCTCTGGGGGGGGCTGGAGATACGCAGTATTTT; cdr3_aa: CASSLGGAGDTQYF
clone_size: NA; v_call: TRBV19; d_call: NA; j_call: TRBJ2-2; cdr3_nt: TGTGCCAGTAGTATCTGGACAGCTTGGGGCACCGGGGAGCTGTTTTTT; cdr3_aa: CASSIWTAWGTGELFF
clone_size: NA; v_call: TRBV27; d_call: TRBD1; j_call: TRBJ1-6; cdr3_nt: TGTGCCAGCAGTTCTACAACCGGGACAGGGGGTAATTCACCCCTCCACTTT; cdr3_aa: CASSSTTGTGGNSPLHF
clone_size: NA; v_call: TRBV5-5; d_call: NA; j_call: TRBJ2-5; cdr3_nt: TGTGCCAGCAGCTTGTTACTAACAAAAGAGACCCAGTACTTC; cdr3_aa: CASSLLLTKETQYF
clone_size: NA; v_call: TRBV25-1; d_call: TRBD1; j_call: TRBJ1-2; cdr3_nt: TGTGCCAGCAGTGAAGAGGGGGCGCTTGGCTACACCTTC; cdr3_aa: CASSEEGALGYTF
clone_size: NA; v_call: TRBV6-5; d_call: NA; j_call: TRBJ1-5; cdr3_nt: TGTGCCAGCAGTTACGGGGATGGGAGGGGGCAGCCCCAGCATTTT; cdr3_aa: CASSYGDGRGQPQHF
clone_size: NA; v_call: TRBV15; d_call: TRBD2; j_call: TRBJ2-3; cdr3_nt: TGTGCCACCAGCAGAGATCCCTTAGGCGGGAGCCGCACAGATACGCAGTATTTT; cdr3_aa: CATSRDPLGGSRTDTQYF
clone_size: NA; v_call: TRBV21-1; d_call: NA; j_call: TRBJ2-3; cdr3_nt: TGTGCCAGCAGCGAAGGACATCTCGGGGGGGGGTCGGCAGATACGCAGTATTTT; cdr3_aa: CASSEGHLGGGSADTQYF
clone_size: NA; v_call: TRBV4-2; d_call: TRBD1; j_call: TRBJ2-1; cdr3_nt: TGTGCCAGCAGCCAAGAATGGAGACAGGGGGCTAATGAGCAGTTCTTC; cdr3_aa: CASSQEWRQGANEQFF
clone_size: NA; v_call: TRBV5-1; d_call: NA; j_call: TRBJ2-3; cdr3_nt: TGCGCCAGCAGCTTGACCGCGACAATGGGGCAGTATTTT; cdr3_aa: CASSLTATMGQYF
clone_size: medium-sized; v_call: TRBV5-1; d_call: NA; j_call: TRBJ1-2; cdr3_nt: TGCGCCAGCAGCTTGGACAGGGTGGTCTATGGCTACACCTTC; cdr3_aa: CASSLDRVVYGYTF
clone_size: NA; v_call: TRBV7-9; d_call: NA; j_call: TRBJ1-1; cdr3_nt: TGTGCCAGCAGCTCTCTTACAGGGTGGAGCACTGAAGCTTTCTTT; cdr3_aa: CASSSLTGWSTEAFF
clone_size: NA; v_call: TRBV7-9; d_call: NA; j_call: TRBJ2-1; cdr3_nt: TGTGCCAGCAGCGATGGACAGGGGAGCGGGGGGCCGTGGAATGAGCAGTTCTTC; cdr3_aa: CASSDGQGSGGPWNEQFF
clone_size: NA; v_call: TRBV2; d_call: TRBD2; j_call: TRBJ2-3; cdr3_nt: TGTGCCAGCAGTCTACTAGCGGGAGGTTCTAAAGATACGCAGTATTTT; cdr3_aa: CASSLLAGGSKDTQYF
clone_size: NA; v_call: TRBV9; d_call: NA; j_call: TRBJ1-3; cdr3_nt: TGTGCCAGCAGCGTATCGTCCCGGGTGAGCACTGGAAACACCATATATTTT; cdr3_aa: CASSVSSRVSTGNTIYF
clone_size: NA; v_call: TRBV5-5; d_call: NA; j_call: TRBJ2-7; cdr3_nt: TGTGCCAGCAGCTTGGGGGCAGGTGGTGGGTACGAGCAGTACTTC; cdr3_aa: CASSLGAGGGYEQYF